This TCR beta chain was identified during a study of blood T cells in healthy people across ages. Next came a second PCR, run for 7 to 11 cycles, which used a sample-barcoded 5' primer along with a J-beta primer mix. TCRdb re-called the 5' RACE reads through MiXCR, storing one row per CDR3 protein. The table shows about 670,000 distinct CDR3 sequences, with around two fifths occurring only once. This clonotype was counted many times. This CDR3 contains 14 residues. V was pared by 5 bases and J by 4 bases, with 18 bases between. The V gene's germline CDR1 is SQVTM and CDR2 ANQGSEA. This TCR derives from an elderly man in good health. The sample comprised blood. The chain couples TRBV29-1 to TRBJ2-7; a possible D gene is TRBD1 (6 bases). For the CDR3, the DNA is TGCAGCGTTCGGCCTGTCAGGGGAAAGTACGAGCAGTACTTC. Translating gives CSVRPVRGKYEQYF.